This TCR beta chain was captured in a study of blood T cell repertoires in COVID-19. Some clones are missing from TCRdb's copy, which holds only in-frame ones; the method was immunoSEQ multiplex PCR. The data hold roughly 230,000 clones, with 65% to 90% observed a single time. Germline V gives CDR1 MNHGY, CDR2 SVAAGI. There are 17 residues in the CDR3. V was pared by 2 bases and J by 2 bases, with 9 bases of the junction left unmatched. This TCR was sampled from a man aged 50-60 years with COVID-19, enrolled during active disease. V gene TRBV6-9 combines with J gene TRBJ2-7; 10 nucleotides line up with TRBD1. What was sequenced was peripheral blood. In DNA, the CDR3 is TGTGCCAGCAGTTATGGGGTCGACAGGGGGCGCCCCTACGAGCAGTACTTC. Encoded protein: CASSYGVDRGRPYEQYF.